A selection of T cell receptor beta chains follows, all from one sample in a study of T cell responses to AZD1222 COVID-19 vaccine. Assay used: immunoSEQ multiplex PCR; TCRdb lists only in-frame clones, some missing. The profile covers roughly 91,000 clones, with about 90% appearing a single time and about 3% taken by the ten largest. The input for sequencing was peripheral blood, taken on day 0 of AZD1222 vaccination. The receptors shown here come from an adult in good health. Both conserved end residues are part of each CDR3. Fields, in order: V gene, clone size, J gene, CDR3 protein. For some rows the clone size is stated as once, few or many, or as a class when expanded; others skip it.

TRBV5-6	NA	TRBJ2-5	CASSSGPGRGETQYF
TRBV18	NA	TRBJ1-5	CASSPPDISGQPQHF
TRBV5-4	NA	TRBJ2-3	CASSPGGLAGFRDTQYF
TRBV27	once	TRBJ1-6	CASSLYDSPLHF
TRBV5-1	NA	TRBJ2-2	CASSVGTSGRPTGELFF
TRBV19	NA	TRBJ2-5	CASSIMETQYF
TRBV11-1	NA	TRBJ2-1	CASSLAGGAGNEQFF
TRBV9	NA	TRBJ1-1	CASSVGGHQNTEAFF
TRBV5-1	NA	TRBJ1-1	CASSGTAAGTEAFF
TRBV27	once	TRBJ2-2	CASSLLQNTGELFF
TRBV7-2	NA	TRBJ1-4	CASSLALSKTNEKLFF
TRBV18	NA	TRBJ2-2	CASPGTGKNTGELFF
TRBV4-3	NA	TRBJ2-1	CASSQAPRGAHSYNEQFF
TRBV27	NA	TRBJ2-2	CASSLTSGTATGELFF
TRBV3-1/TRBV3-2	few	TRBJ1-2	CASATTGGNGYTF
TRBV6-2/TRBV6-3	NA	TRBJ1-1	CASSPLQNWNTEAFF
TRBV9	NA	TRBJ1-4	CASSVGAAANEKLFF
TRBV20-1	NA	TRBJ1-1	CSAAPRTEAFF
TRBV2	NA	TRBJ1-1	CASRTPIGVSNTEAFF
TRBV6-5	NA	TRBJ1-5	CASSYAVGNQPQHF
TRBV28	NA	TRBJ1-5	CASTPGRGVYSNQPQHF
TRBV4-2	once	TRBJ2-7	CASSQGQSHEQYF